These 20 T cell receptor beta chains originate from one sample sequenced in a study of vaccination and CD4 T cells after COVID-19. What these receptors recognize is not known. Researchers used the Oncomine TCR Beta short-read assay to sequence DNA from cultured CD4+ T cells. TCRdb re-called the PCR reads through MiXCR, storing one row per CDR3 protein. Here the sample spans roughly 8,400 distinct CDR3 sequences, about 70% being singletons. Treatment defined: approximately 11-day PBMC culture with coronavirus spike peptide pools or control peptides (ViraFEST assay). The sequenced sample consisted of CD4+ T cells from blood, cultured in vitro. The origin of the receptors is a human donor who had recovered from COVID-19.

The chain couples TRBV6-2 or TRBV6-3 to TRBJ2-1, with 10 bases aligning to TRBD2. Germline loops: CDR1 MNHEY, CDR2 SVGEGT. V shed 6 bases and J 2 bases; nucleotides not matched to a gene: 10. The CDR3 consists of 17 residues. The CDR3 is CASSPQVSGGTYNEQFF. DNA of the CDR3: TGTGCCAGCAGCCCACAGGTTAGCGGGGGGACCTACAATGAGCAGTTCTTC.

V gene TRBV6-2 or TRBV6-3 combines with J gene TRBJ2-2; 11 bases map to TRBD2. CDR1 and CDR2 (germline): MNHEY, SVGEGT. CDR3 length: 16 residues. V was clipped by 5 bases and J by 9 bases; unmatched bases: 11. CDR3 sequence: CASSEIAGGRPRELFF. The CDR3 DNA reads TGTGCCAGCAGTGAAATAGCGGGAGGGAGGCCCCGGGAGCTGTTTTTT.

The V and J genes are TRBV28 and TRBJ1-2; D ambiguous. V was clipped by 7 bases and J by 2 bases, with 14 bases between them. Germline-derived CDR1 and CDR2 are MDHEN and SYDVKM. There are 14 residues in the CDR3. CDR3 loop: CASTLTLGNYGYTF. DNA of the CDR3: TGTGCCAGCACCCTGACGCTTGGGAACTATGGCTACACCTTC.

The J gene is TRBJ1-3, the V gene TRBV19, with D unresolved. The CDR3 contains 16 residues. Germline loops: CDR1 LNHDA, CDR2 SQIVND (reference sequence). V was pared by 3 bases and J by 0 bases, with 12 bases between. The CDR3: CASSIEALSSGNTIYF. Written as DNA, the CDR3 is TGTGCCAGTAGTATCGAGGCCCTGAGCTCTGGAAACACCATATATTTT.

The chain carries TRBV2 and TRBJ2-1; possible D gene TRBD2, 6 bases. Germline V lookup: CDR1 SNHLY, CDR2 FYNNEI. V gave up 5 bases and J gave up 4 bases, with 9 bases separating them. The CDR3 consists of 13 residues. The CDR3 reads CASSRDSYNEQFF. The CDR3 region has the DNA TGTGCCAGCAGTCGGGACTCTTACAATGAGCAGTTCTTC.

This chain uses TRBV2 with TRBJ2-5; no clear D. With 3 bases removed from V and 3 bases from J, the gap between germline ends came to 8 bases. The CDR3 covers 13 residues. Germline loops: CDR1 SNHLY, CDR2 FYNNEI. CDR3 DNA: TGTGCCAGCAGTGATGGCGGAAAAGAGACCCAGTACTTC. Amino acids: CASSDGGKETQYF.

The genes are TRBV10-2 and TRBJ2-2; D gene uncertain. CDR3 length: 14 residues. Trimming shortened V by 6 bases and J by 0 bases, and 8 bases separated the two germline ends. Germline-derived CDR1 and CDR2 are WSHSY and SAAADI. CDR3 coding DNA: TGCGCCAGCAGGGATACAGCGAACACCGGGGAGCTGTTTTTT. It encodes CASRDTANTGELFF.

In its sample, this clonotype was seen a few times. The rearrangement joins TRBV19 to TRBJ1-6, with 8 bases matching TRBD1. V dropped 4 bases and J dropped 9; count of bases not matched to a gene: 8. CDR1 LNHDA and CDR2 SQIVND come from the germline V gene (reference sequence). This CDR3 spans 15 amino acids. The CDR3 is CASSTGQGGGSPLHF. CDR3 bases: TGTGCCAGTAGTACAGGACAGGGAGGAGGTTCACCCCTCCACTTT.

The J gene is TRBJ2-5, the V gene TRBV27; tentative D call: TRBD2 (5 bases). Between the trimmed V and J ends, which lost 3 bases and 1 base, there was a span of 6 bases. CDR3 length equals 13 residues. From germline, CDR1 is MNHEY and CDR2 SMNVEV (reference sequence). CDR3 amino acids: CASSLRAQETQYF. The CDR3, as DNA: TGTGCCAGCAGTTTGAGGGCCCAAGAGACCCAGTACTTC.

The chain uses TRBV6-2 or TRBV6-3 and TRBJ1-1; 7 nucleotides line up with TRBD1. J lost 0 bases, V lost 6 bases, and 10 bases had no gene match. Germline V lookup: CDR1 MNHEY, CDR2 SVGEGT. CDR3 size: 16 residues. This CDR3 is CASRRLIGQVNTEAFF. CDR3 sequence (DNA): TGTGCCAGCAGGCGCCTTATAGGACAGGTGAACACTGAAGCTTTCTTT.

This sequence joins TRBV20-1 and TRBJ1-1; TRBD1 matches at 7 bases. V was pared by 1 base and J by 1 base, with 9 bases of the junction left unmatched. This CDR3 comprises 16 residues. Germline V gene data show CDR1 as DFQATT and CDR2 as SNEGSKA (reference sequence). CDR3 coding DNA: TGCAGTGCTAGAGGGCCGATCGGGACAGAGAACACTGAAGCTTTCTTT. Amino acids: CSARGPIGTENTEAFF.

The V call is TRBV7-3, the J call TRBJ1-2; the match to TRBD1 covers 11 bases. With V trimmed by 2 bases and J by 3 bases, 5 bases remained unmatched. The CDR3 sequence is 16 residues long. CDR1 SGHTA and CDR2 FQGTGA come from the germline V gene. CDR3 region: CASSLGQGASDYGYTF. The CDR3 nucleotides are TGTGCCAGCAGCTTAGGACAGGGGGCCTCTGACTATGGCTACACCTTC.

V gene TRBV2 combines with J gene TRBJ2-7; D is ambiguous. The germline CDR1 and CDR2 sequences are SNHLY and FYNNEI. CDR3 length equals 14 residues. V lost 10 bases and J lost 3, with 19 bases in between. The CDR3 here is CATTPTTHSYEQYF. CDR3 DNA: TGTGCCACCACTCCTACTACACATAGCTACGAGCAGTACTTC.

About this clonotype: Compared with germline, one end of the junction differs, possibly owing to a read error. The chain recombines TRBV7-6 with TRBJ2-2; a weak D match, TRBD2 (5 bases). CDR3 length: 14 amino acids. CDR1 and CDR2 from the germline V gene are SGHVS and FNYEAQ. CDR3 nucleotides: TGTGCTAGCAGCTTAGAGCCCGGGGCCGGGGAGCTGTTTTTT. It codes for CASSLEPGAGELFF.

V gene TRBV11-2 combines with J gene TRBJ1-1; D is possibly TRBD1 (6 bases). CDR3 length: 15 amino acids. Trimming took 0 bases from V and 4 from J, leaving 12 bases between them. Looked up from germline, CDR1 is SGHAT and CDR2 is FQNNGV. In DNA, the CDR3 is TGTGCCAGCAGCTTAGAATTAAAAGGGGGCACTGAAGCTTTCTTT. Amino acid sequence: CASSLELKGGTEAFF.

This clonotype has a handful of counts. This chain uses TRBV20-1 with TRBJ2-7, with 8 bases aligning to TRBD2. Unmatched junction bases numbered 11, after V lost 0 bases and J lost 7 bases. Looked up from germline, CDR1 is DFQATT and CDR2 is SNEGSKA (reference sequence). CDR3 length equals 15 residues. The CDR3 here is CSARDSIAGLGEQYF. CDR3 nucleotide sequence: TGCAGTGCTAGAGATTCAATAGCGGGGCTGGGAGAGCAGTACTTC.

In the case of this clonotype: The junction differs from germline at one of its ends, possibly a read error. V and J are TRBV12-3 or TRBV12-4 and TRBJ1-5, with TRBD1 as a possible D gene (6 bases). CDR3 length: 14 amino acids. CDR3 nucleotide sequence: TGTGCCAGCAGTACAGGGAGTAGCAATCAGTCCCAGCATTTT. Translating it yields CASSTGSSNQSQHF.

This clonotype has a single count. J is TRBJ1-1 and V is TRBV5-1; 7 positions agree with TRBD1. The CDR3 sequence is 16 residues long. With V trimmed by 1 base and J by 5 bases, 11 bases remained unmatched. The V gene's germline CDR1 is SGHRS and CDR2 YFSETQ. CDR3 residues: CASSLHYGQGETEAFF. CDR3 bases: TGCGCCAGCAGCTTGCATTATGGCCAGGGGGAGACTGAAGCTTTCTTT.

V is TRBV20-1 and J is TRBJ1-3, with D tentatively TRBD1 (5 bases). Germline V gives CDR1 DFQATT, CDR2 SNEGSKA (reference sequence). V gave up 0 bases and J gave up 2 bases, with 8 bases separating them. This CDR3 is 14 amino acids long. CDR3 sequence: CSAREGGTGNTIYF. The CDR3 DNA follows: TGCAGTGCTAGAGAGGGGGGGACTGGAAACACCATATATTTT.

CDR3 sequence: CASTIFRRGRGDTGELFF. The CDR3 DNA sequence: TGTGCCAGCACCATTTTCCGAAGGGGGAGGGGGGACACCGGGGAGCTGTTTTTT. The chain carries TRBV28 and TRBJ2-2, with TRBD2 as a possible D gene (7 bases). The germline V and J ends were trimmed by 7 bases and 3 bases, with 24 bases remaining between them. The CDR3 is made up of 18 amino acids. Germline lookup yields CDR1 MDHEN and CDR2 SYDVKM.